The 24 T cell receptor beta chains in this list originate from one sample, sequenced in a study of CXCR3 chemokines and chemotherapy response in bladder cancer. TCRdb used MiXCR to reprocess the PCR reads, holding one entry per CDR3 protein. The data show over 8,500 distinct CDR3 sequences, with about 23% seen just once and 7% to 9.5% held by the top ten. This material was acquired from a patient whose treatment included neoadjuvant chemotherapy. The receptor source for this set is a human donor with bladder cancer that did not respond to neoadjuvant chemotherapy.

This clonotype was counted at least ten times. V and J are TRBV18 and TRBJ2-5; D is perhaps TRBD1 (6 bases). The germline CDR1 and CDR2 sequences are KGHSH and LQKENI. Trimming shortened V by 6 bases and J by 4 bases, and 12 bases separated the two germline ends. This CDR3 comprises 13 residues. In nucleotides, the CDR3 is TGTGCCAGCTCGACTGGGACAACAGAGACCCAGTACTTC. Residues: CASSTGTTETQYF.

This clonotype appeared many times. This CDR3 is CASSPQDSRSGNTIYF. CDR3 bases: TGTGCCAGTAGTCCCCAGGACAGCCGCTCTGGAAACACCATATATTTT. V usage is TRBV19 and J usage is TRBJ1-3, with TRBD1 as a possible D gene (6 bases). The CDR3 runs to 16 residues. CDR1 is LNHDA and CDR2 is SQIVND in the germline V gene (reference sequence). V was pared by 5 bases and J by 0 bases, with 14 bases between.

This clonotype came up many times. The CDR3 DNA reads as TGTGCCAGCAGCGAAATGACAGGGGGAAATCAGCCCCAGCATTTT. Translated, it gives CASSEMTGGNQPQHF. J is TRBJ1-5 and V is TRBV5-5; 9 bases align to TRBD1. Germline V lookup: CDR1 SGHKS, CDR2 YYEKEE (reference sequence). The junction had 6 bases not matched to a gene; V was cut back by 4 bases and J by 4 bases. The length of the CDR3 is 15 residues.

This clonotype qualifies as medium-sized. The chain combines TRBV7-2 with TRBJ1-2, with no clear D. The germline V and J ends were trimmed by 1 base and 7 bases, with 10 bases remaining between them. The CDR3 runs 13 residues. CDR1 is SGHTA and CDR2 is FQGNSA in the germline V gene. The CDR3 DNA is TGTGCCAGCAGCTTAGACGGTTTAGGTGGCTACACCTTC. Amino acid sequence: CASSLDGLGGYTF.

This clonotype was recorded many times. The chain is built from TRBV11-1 and TRBJ1-6, with 7 bases aligning to TRBD1. Trimming removed 4 bases from V and 7 bases from J; junction bases left unmatched: 4. Germline V gene sequence: CDR1 SGHAT, CDR2 FQDESV (reference sequence). There are 14 residues in the CDR3. This CDR3 is CASSSRGNNSPLHF. The CDR3 DNA follows: TGTGCCAGCAGCTCCAGGGGGAACAATTCACCCCTCCACTTT.

The V gene is TRBV6-2 or TRBV6-3, the J gene TRBJ2-1; the match to TRBD2 covers 10 bases. Germline V gene data show CDR1 as MNHEY and CDR2 as SVGEGT. The CDR3 totals 22 residues. The J segment lost 9 bases and the V segment lost 6 bases, leaving 32 bases of the junction unmatched. Here the CDR3 reads CASSRRLSPPAGGRNGSGEQFF. CDR3 nucleotide sequence: TGTGCCAGCAGCAGAAGACTGAGCCCCCCAGCGGGGGGGCGGAATGGCAGCGGTGAGCAGTTCTTC.

By sample share, this clonotype is medium-sized (0.01 to 0.1%). The genes are TRBV10-3 and TRBJ1-2; perhaps TRBD1 as D (5 bases). The germline gives CDR1 ENHRY, CDR2 SYGVKD. Trimming left V 4 bases short and J 4 bases short, with 13 bases between. This CDR3 region has 14 residues. CDR3 sequence reads: CAISVGGLGYGYTF. As DNA, the CDR3 is TGTGCCATCAGTGTTGGGGGATTAGGCTATGGCTACACCTTC.

Sample share makes this clonotype medium-sized. Relative to the germline gene, one junction end is altered; a read error may explain this. The chain couples TRBV6-2 or TRBV6-3 to TRBJ2-3; D may be TRBD2 (6 bases). This CDR3 is 13 amino acids long. CDR1 is MNHEY, CDR2 SVGEGT, per germline. CDR3 nucleotide sequence: TGTGCCAGCAGTTACTACAACGGCGGGACGACCCTTTTT. Amino acid sequence: CASSYYNGGTTLF.

By share, this clonotype ranks as medium-sized. CDR3 protein: CASSLGPLGTGELFF. In DNA form, the CDR3 reads TGTGCCAGCAGCTTGGGCCCCTTGGGCACCGGGGAGCTGTTTTTT. The chain combines TRBV5-6 with TRBJ2-2; no firm D call. The V end was cut by 0 bases, the J end by 4 bases, with 10 bases between. The V gene's germline CDR1 is SGHDT and CDR2 YYEEEE. This CDR3 region has 15 residues.

This clonotype has only a few counts. This is likely an artifact of a read error, given a far larger clone one base away. The chain couples TRBV6-2 or TRBV6-3 to TRBJ2-2; TRBD1 agrees at 7 bases. CDR3 length: 15 amino acids. Germline V lookup: CDR1 MNHEY, CDR2 SVGEGT. The trim removed 5 bases at V and 0 bases at J, leaving 3 bases unmatched. As DNA, the CDR3 is TGTGCCAGCAGTCAACAGGGGACGAACACCGGGGAGCTGTTTTTT. This codes for CASSQQGTNTGELFF.

This clonotype is deemed medium-sized. The chain joins TRBV19 to TRBJ1-6; 9 nucleotides match TRBD1. V dropped 5 bases and J dropped 7; count of bases not matched to a gene: 6. The length of the CDR3 is 15 residues. From germline, CDR1 is LNHDA and CDR2 SQIVND (reference sequence). DNA of the CDR3: TGTGCCAGTAGTCCCTCCGGGACAGGGAATTCACCCCTCCACTTT. Translation: CASSPSGTGNSPLHF.

Worth noting for this clonotype: A far larger clone is just one base off, so this is likely a read error. The V and J genes are TRBV10-3 and TRBJ1-6, with a possible D match to TRBD1 (5 bases). The V end lost 6 bases, the J end lost 10 bases, and 13 bases lay between the germline ends. The germline gives CDR1 ENHRY, CDR2 SYGVKD. This CDR3 has 13 residues. CDR3 region: CAIRSPGKSPLHF. For the CDR3, the DNA is TGTGCCATCAGGTCACCAGGGAAATCACCCCTCCACTTT.

This chain uses TRBV6-1 with TRBJ1-6, with 9 bases aligning to TRBD1. The germline gives CDR1 MNHNS, CDR2 SASEGT. This CDR3 is 18 amino acids long. The V segment lost 8 bases and the J segment 7 bases; nucleotides outside the gene matches: 18. Here the CDR3 DNA reads TGTGCCAGCGGGTCGGGACAGGGAATGGGCACTGAGAATTCACCCCTCCACTTT. Translation gives CASGSGQGMGTENSPLHF.

At least ten counts were recorded for this clonotype. Written as DNA, the CDR3 is TGTGCCAGCAGTCGTACAGGGCGAAAGAGCAATCAGCCCCAGCATTTT. Amino acids: CASSRTGRKSNQPQHF. The chain recombines TRBV27 with TRBJ1-5; D might be TRBD1 (6 bases). CDR1 and CDR2 from the germline V gene are MNHEY and SMNVEV (reference sequence). V was pared by 5 bases and J by 1 base, with 15 bases between. The CDR3 sequence is 16 residues long.

CDR3 DNA sequence: TGCAGTGCCACGACTGCTAGCGGCACCGGGGAGCTGTTTTTT. Translation: CSATTASGTGELFF. The V gene is TRBV20-1, the J gene TRBJ2-2, with 7 bases lining up with TRBD2. Germline values: CDR1 DFQATT, CDR2 SNEGSKA (reference sequence). The CDR3 consists of 14 residues. V shed 6 bases and J 4 bases; nucleotides not matched to a gene: 8.

DNA for the CDR3: TGTGCCAGCAGCCCAGGCGGTGGGCGGGAGCTGTTTTTT. Protein product: CASSPGGGRELFF. The gene calls are TRBV4-2 and TRBJ2-2; D unclear. Per the germline V gene, CDR1 is LGHNA and CDR2 is YNFKEQ. The CDR3 is made up of 13 amino acids. With 4 bases removed from V and 9 bases from J, the gap between germline ends came to 12 bases.

By its share, this clonotype is medium-sized (0.01 to 0.1%). The chain employs TRBV24-1 and TRBJ2-2; 9 bases match TRBD1. Losses at the gene ends were 4 bases for V and 2 bases for J; bases not matched to a gene: 1. This CDR3 spans 15 amino acids. Germline CDR1 and CDR2: KGHDR and SFDVKD. CDR3: CATSETGGNTGELFF. The CDR3 bases are TGTGCCACCAGTGAAACAGGGGGCAACACCGGGGAGCTGTTTTTT.

A remark on this clonotype: A far larger clone is only one base removed, so a read error is likely. The chain is built from TRBV7-2 and TRBJ2-1; no definite D call. The J call is in doubt because the DNA end fits TRBJ1-2 better. The CDR3 is made up of 16 amino acids. Germline V gene sequence: CDR1 SGHTA, CDR2 FQGNSA. The CDR3 DNA reads TGTGCCAGCAACTTAGCTCAGGAGGTTGGGGTAGGCGGCTACACCTTC. This codes for CASNLAQEVGVGGYTF.

This clonotype was counted at least ten times. In DNA, the CDR3 is TGTGCCACCAGCAGAGGGGTGAGCTCCTCCTACGAGCAGTACTTC. Its translation: CATSRGVSSSYEQYF. This rearrangement joins TRBV15 to TRBJ2-7; unclear D gene. This CDR3 has 15 residues. CDR1 and CDR2 from the germline V gene are LNHNV and YYDKDF (reference sequence). V lost 1 base, J lost 0 bases, and 10 bases lay in between.

Comment on this clonotype: A far larger clone is one base from this, pointing to a likely read error. The rearrangement joins TRBV5-6 to TRBJ2-3; D possibly corresponds to TRBD1 (5 bases). The V end was cut by 3 bases, the J end by 5 bases, with 13 bases between. Looked up from germline, CDR1 is SGHDT and CDR2 is YYEEEE. The length of the CDR3 is 14 residues. The CDR3 loop reads CASSYGGARDTQYF. In nucleotides, the CDR3 is TGTGCCAGCAGCTACGGTGGGGCCCGAGATACGCAGTATTTT.

This clonotype has a count of ten or more. The V call is TRBV27, the J call TRBJ1-1, with D hard to call. Germline CDR1 reads MNHEY; CDR2 reads SMNVEV (reference sequence). This CDR3 has 13 residues. Deletions cut 2 bases from V and 5 bases from J, with 9 bases between. The CDR3 loop is CASSLAARTEAFF. In DNA, the CDR3 is TGTGCCAGCAGTTTAGCAGCACGTACTGAAGCTTTCTTT.

The genes are TRBV2 and TRBJ1-5; TRBD1 agrees at 9 bases. The ends lost 6 bases at V and 10 bases at J; junction bases unmatched: 13. The CDR3 contains 15 residues. In germline, CDR1 is SNHLY, CDR2 FYNNEI. CDR3 protein: CASRGQGQVGRPQHF. CDR3 sequence (DNA): TGTGCCAGCAGGGGACAGGGACAGGTGGGAAGACCCCAGCATTTT. Using reference TRBV2 and TRBJ1-5 for the parts outside the CDR3, the full variable domain is EPEVTQTPSHQVTQMGQEVILRCVPISNHLYFYWYRQILGQKVEFLVSFYNNEISEKSEIFDDQFSVERPDGSNFTLKIRSTKLEDSAMYFCASRGQGQVGRPQHFGDGTRLSIL.

This clonotype is deemed medium-sized. This chain joins TRBV7-3 and TRBJ2-3; 13 bases align to TRBD2. V shed 5 bases, J shed 1 base, and the junction held 3 bases outside the gene matches. The CDR3 consists of 16 residues. CDR1 is SGHTA and CDR2 is FQGTGA in the germline V gene. Here the CDR3 DNA reads TGTGCCAGCAGCGCAGGACTAGCGGGGGGCACAGATACGCAGTATTTT. This sequence encodes CASSAGLAGGTDTQYF.

Ten or more counts support this clonotype. The chain uses TRBV2 and TRBJ2-2; 7 nucleotides match TRBD1. The length of the CDR3 is 14 residues. Trimming took 10 bases from V and 5 from J; bases not matched to a gene: 10. The germline V gene has CDR1 SNHLY and CDR2 FYNNEI. CDR3: CAIDREEETGELFF. For the CDR3, the DNA is TGTGCCATCGACAGGGAAGAGGAAACCGGGGAGCTGTTTTTT.